This paragraph covers one TCR beta chain sequence. As yet, its antigen is unknown. With random hexamers, reverse transcription was performed on about 0.5 to 1 ug of RNA. Across 54 Vbeta and 13 Jbeta, immunoSEQ multiplex PCR amplified TCR beta CDR3. TCRdb used MiXCR to reprocess the immunoSEQ multiplex PCR reads, holding one entry per CDR3 protein. Among 150,000 or so distinct CDR3 sequences listed, 95% to 96% were seen once. This sample is part of a study of CD8 T cells in Susac syndrome. The study sequenced TCR beta in blood CD8+ and CD4+ T cells. TEMRA cells underwent FACS enrichment and CD8+ and CD4+ T cells underwent negative isolation. Study-wide results and limits: The study conceded that its TCR sequencing and HLA analysis involved relatively few individuals.

The germline V and J ends were trimmed by 5 bases and 3 bases, with 19 bases remaining between them. Germline loops: CDR1 SEHNR, CDR2 FQNEAQ (reference sequence). This CDR3 contains 16 residues. The TCR originated in a human donor with multiple sclerosis. This chain uses TRBV7-9 with TRBJ2-5; D is unresolved. The sample taken for sequencing was CD8+ T cells from PBMCs. The DNA for the CDR3 is TGTGCCAGCAGCAGTAACCGGTGGCAGGCGGAAGAGACCCAGTACTTC. Residues: CASSSNRWQAEETQYF.